This T cell receptor beta chain was documented in a study of beta chain features in type 1 diabetes (dated by TCRdb to the late 2010s). Regarding the complete study: No differences in mean age, gender distribution, total cell number or subset yield were found between patients and healthy donors. A total of 90 million to 120 million sorted cells were examined across all samples, and a strong correlation was observed between cell number per subset and RNA yield. In the study, TCRB repertoires of sorted circulating CD4+ T cell subsets from recently diagnosed type 1 diabetes patients were compared with those of matched healthy donors. Whereas all 30 or so donors provided naive and central memory subsets, regulatory and stem cell-like memory subsets were isolated from just 8 patients and roughly 8 healthy donors. The paper's findings and limits, for the study overall: At VDJ recombination sites, patients with type 1 diabetes made fewer insertions and deleted more nucleotides, a pattern implying thymic rearrangement abnormalities. PCR may preferentially amplify shorter templates, but because patient and control samples were amplified and corrected together, any resulting skew would affect both groups equally. Because small numbers of individuals were included in the HLA sub-analyses, any influence of HLA type on TCRB rearrangement was left unresolved. Naive, central memory and regulatory TCRB repertoires appeared to be more alike among patients than among healthy donors. A moderate but significant shortening of TCRB CDR3 length was observed in type 1 diabetes patients in all four CD4+ subsets. Sequencing cDNA rather than genomic DNA could over-represent highly expressing activated cells, although activation and CD3 levels did not differ between groups.

Regarding this clone: This clone's antigen is unknown. Within one base of it there is no much larger clone, and no base qualities were kept.

The High Capacity cDNA Reverse Transcription Kit was used to reverse transcribe all of the isolated RNA, meaning that expressed TCRB transcripts were what got sequenced. Naive, central memory and regulatory T cell samples underwent deep immunoSEQ sequencing, averaging about 3.3 million total reads per sample. After sorted cells were lysed in RLT buffer, RNA was extracted with DNase-treated RNeasy Micro or Mini kits, with the choice depending on cell number. Each cell subset was processed separately to prevent cross-contamination, with patient and healthy donor samples processed together. The immunoSEQ multiplex PCR was used to amplify TCRB sequences from cDNA, generating 87-bp fragments that spanned the CDR3 region. The amplicons were sequenced using the Illumina HiSeq platform. The published analysis was carried out like this. Synthetic template baselines were used to correct PCR bias computationally, reads within Hamming distance 2 were collapsed together, and singletons that could not be merged were discarded. Reads were aligned to IMGT to assign V, D and J genes, CDR3 length, and insertions or deletions at six rearrangement sites. Clonotype counts were normalized to sorted cell number within each subset before computing true diversity and Gini coefficients with the tcR R package. Repertoire sharing was quantified using the overlap coefficient calculated on TCRB nucleotide sequences. As a proxy for the pre-selection repertoire, out-of-frame TCRB sequences from naive cells were analyzed. In TCRdb, the immuneACCESS table is reduced to in-frame sequences with V and J assigned. These tables do not hold every clone; where another copy was compared, an unresolved V gene accounts for under half, and the others remain unexplained. D and trimming come from the DNA, and the V and J calls and clone size come from that table. The sample data list nearly 700,000 clones, and roughly 12% of these were observed just once. The ten largest clones take up less than 0.025% of the sample.

Each donor gave one peripheral blood draw, averaging roughly 0.11 L, which was collected into heparinised tubes. A BD FACSAria II was used to sort naive, central memory, regulatory and stem cell-like memory CD4+ T cells with a panel that included CD45RO, CCR7, CD25, CD127, CD95 and CD27. Purity was above 95% for every sorted population. PBMCs were isolated immediately by Lymphoprep density gradient centrifugation and stained directly without culture. To minimize batch effects, samples were stained and sorted in pairs, one healthy donor with one patient per experiment. Source material: naive CD4+ T cells from blood. The cell subset or site label, as the study defines it: true naive CD4+ T cells. This TCR was sampled from a man between 18 and 29 years old with type 1 diabetes.

In nucleotide form, the sequence is TGTGCCAGCCAAGGGGGTTCCTTAAACTATGGCTACACCTTC. Translated, it gives CASQGGSLNYGYTF. This chain is built from TRBV7-9 and TRBJ1-2; TRBD1 is a possible D gene, resting on 6 matching bases. From the germline V gene (reference sequence), CDR1 is SEHNR and CDR2 is FQNEAQ. The CDR3, from cysteine to phenylalanine, totals 14 residues. CDR3 DNA is the only sequence kept; it has 42 bases, read in frame from the first base. V sheds 8 bases and J sheds 2 bases, leaving 15 bases between their ends.